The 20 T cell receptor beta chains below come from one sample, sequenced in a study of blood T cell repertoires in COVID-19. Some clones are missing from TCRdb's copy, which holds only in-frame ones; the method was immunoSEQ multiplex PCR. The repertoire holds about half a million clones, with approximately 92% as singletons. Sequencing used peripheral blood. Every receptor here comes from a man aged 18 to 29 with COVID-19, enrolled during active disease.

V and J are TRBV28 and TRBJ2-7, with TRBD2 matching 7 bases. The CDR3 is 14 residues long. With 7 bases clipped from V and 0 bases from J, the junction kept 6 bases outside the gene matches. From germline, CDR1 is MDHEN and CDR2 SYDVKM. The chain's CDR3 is CASNYRGSSYEQYF. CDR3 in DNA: TGTGCCAGCAATTATCGCGGGAGCTCCTACGAGCAGTACTTC.

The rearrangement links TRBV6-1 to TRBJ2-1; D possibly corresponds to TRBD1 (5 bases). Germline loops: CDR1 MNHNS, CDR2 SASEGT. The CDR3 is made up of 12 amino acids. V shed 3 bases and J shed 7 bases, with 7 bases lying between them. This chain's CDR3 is CASSDRVNEQFF. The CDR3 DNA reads TGTGCCAGCAGTGACAGGGTTAATGAGCAGTTCTTC.

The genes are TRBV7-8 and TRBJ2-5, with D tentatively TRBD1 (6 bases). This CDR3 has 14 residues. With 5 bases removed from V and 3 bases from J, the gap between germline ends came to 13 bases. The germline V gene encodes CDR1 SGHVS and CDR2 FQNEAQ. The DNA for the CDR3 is TGTGCCAGCAGCCCATCACCAGGGGAAGAGACCCAGTACTTC. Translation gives CASSPSPGEETQYF.

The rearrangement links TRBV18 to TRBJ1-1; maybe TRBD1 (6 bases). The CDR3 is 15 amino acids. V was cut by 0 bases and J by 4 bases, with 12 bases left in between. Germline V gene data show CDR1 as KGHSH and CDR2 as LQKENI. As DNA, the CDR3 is TGTGCCAGCTCACCACCGTCGACAGGTGGCACTGAAGCTTTCTTT. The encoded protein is CASSPPSTGGTEAFF.

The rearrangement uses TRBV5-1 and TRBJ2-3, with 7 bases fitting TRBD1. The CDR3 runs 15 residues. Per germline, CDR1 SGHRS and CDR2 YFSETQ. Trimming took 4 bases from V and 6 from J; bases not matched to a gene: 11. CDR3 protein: CASSNPTGQADTQYF. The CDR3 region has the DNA TGCGCCAGCAGCAACCCAACAGGACAGGCCGATACGCAGTATTTT.

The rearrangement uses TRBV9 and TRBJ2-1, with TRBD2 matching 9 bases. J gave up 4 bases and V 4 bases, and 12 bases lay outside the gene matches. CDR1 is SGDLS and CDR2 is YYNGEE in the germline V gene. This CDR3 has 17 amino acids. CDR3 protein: CASSPSRPAGGYNEQFF. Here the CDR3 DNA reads TGTGCCAGCAGCCCGAGCCGCCCAGCGGGGGGTTACAATGAGCAGTTCTTC.

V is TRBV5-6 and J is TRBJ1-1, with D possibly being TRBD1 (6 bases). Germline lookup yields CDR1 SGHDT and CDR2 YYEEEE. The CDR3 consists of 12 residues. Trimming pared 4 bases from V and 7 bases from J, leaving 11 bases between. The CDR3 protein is CASSLNRVEAFF. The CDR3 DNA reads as TGTGCCAGCAGCCTTAACAGGGTTGAAGCTTTCTTT. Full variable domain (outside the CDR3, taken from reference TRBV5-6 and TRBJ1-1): DAGVTQSPTHLIKTRGQQVTLRCSPKSGHDTVSWYQQALGQGPQFIFQYYEEEERQRGNFPDRFSGHQFPNYSSELNVNALLLGDSALYLCASSLNRVEAFFGQGTRLTVV.

The CDR3, as DNA: TGCGCCAGCAGCCCGGGACATAGGAACACTGAAGCTTTCTTT. Amino acid sequence: CASSPGHRNTEAFF. V gene TRBV5-1 combines with J gene TRBJ1-1; perhaps TRBD1 as D (6 bases). The germline V and J ends were trimmed by 4 bases and 1 base, with 11 bases remaining between them. CDR3 length equals 14 residues. Germline values: CDR1 SGHRS, CDR2 YFSETQ.

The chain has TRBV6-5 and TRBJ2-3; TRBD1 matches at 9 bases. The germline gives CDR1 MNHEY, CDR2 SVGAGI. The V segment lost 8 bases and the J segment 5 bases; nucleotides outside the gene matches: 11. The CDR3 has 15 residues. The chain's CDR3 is CASFSPDRGIDTQYF. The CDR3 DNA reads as TGTGCCAGCTTTAGCCCGGACAGGGGAATAGATACGCAGTATTTT.

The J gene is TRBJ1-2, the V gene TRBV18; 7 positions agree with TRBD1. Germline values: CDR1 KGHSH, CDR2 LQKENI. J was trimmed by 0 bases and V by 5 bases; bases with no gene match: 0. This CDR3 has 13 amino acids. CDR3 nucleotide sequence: TGTGCCAGCTCAGACAGGGCTAACTATGGCTACACCTTC. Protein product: CASSDRANYGYTF.

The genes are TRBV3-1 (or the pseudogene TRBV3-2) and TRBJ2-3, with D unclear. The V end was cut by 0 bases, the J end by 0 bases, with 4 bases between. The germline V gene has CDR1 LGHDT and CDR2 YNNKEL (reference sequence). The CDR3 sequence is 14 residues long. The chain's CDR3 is CASSQDGSTDTQYF. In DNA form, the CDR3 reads TGTGCCAGCAGCCAAGACGGTAGCACAGATACGCAGTATTTT.

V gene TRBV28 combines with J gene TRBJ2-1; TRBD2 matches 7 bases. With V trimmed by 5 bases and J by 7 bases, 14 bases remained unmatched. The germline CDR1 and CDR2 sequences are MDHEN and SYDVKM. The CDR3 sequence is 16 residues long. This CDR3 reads CASSALGGPAINEQFF. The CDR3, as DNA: TGTGCCAGCAGTGCCCTGGGAGGGCCGGCGATAAATGAGCAGTTCTTC.

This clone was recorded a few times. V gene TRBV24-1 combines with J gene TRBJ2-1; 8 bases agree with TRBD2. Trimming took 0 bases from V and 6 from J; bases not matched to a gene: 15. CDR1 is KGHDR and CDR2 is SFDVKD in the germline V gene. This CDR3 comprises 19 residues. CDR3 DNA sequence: TGTGCCACCAGTGATTTGAAGGCTAGCGGGCGGCCTACGGGCAATGAGCAGTTCTTC. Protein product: CATSDLKASGRPTGNEQFF.

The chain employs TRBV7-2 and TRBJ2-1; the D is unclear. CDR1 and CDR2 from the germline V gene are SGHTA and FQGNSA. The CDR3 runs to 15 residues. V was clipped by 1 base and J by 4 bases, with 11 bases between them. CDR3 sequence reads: CASSLEPQSYNEQFF. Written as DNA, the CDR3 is TGTGCCAGCAGCTTAGAGCCCCAATCTTACAATGAGCAGTTCTTC. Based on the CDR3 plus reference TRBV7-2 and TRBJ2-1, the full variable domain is GAGVSQSPSNKVTEKGKDVELRCDPISGHTALYWYRQSLGQGLEFLIYFQGNSAPDKSGLPSDRFSAERTGGSVSTLTIQRTQQEDSAVYLCASSLEPQSYNEQFFGPGTRLTVL.

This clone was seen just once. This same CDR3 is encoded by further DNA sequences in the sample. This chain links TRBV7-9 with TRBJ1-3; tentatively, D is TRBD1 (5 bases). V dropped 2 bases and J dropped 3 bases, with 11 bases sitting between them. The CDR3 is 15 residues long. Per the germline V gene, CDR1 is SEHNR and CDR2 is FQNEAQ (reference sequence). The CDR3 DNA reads TGTGCCAGCAGCTTAAGCCGGGGGGATGGAAACACCATATATTTT. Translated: CASSLSRGDGNTIYF.

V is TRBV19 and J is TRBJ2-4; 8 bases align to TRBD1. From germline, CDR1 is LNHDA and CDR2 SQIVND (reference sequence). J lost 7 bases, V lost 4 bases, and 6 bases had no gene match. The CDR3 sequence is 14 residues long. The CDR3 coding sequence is TGTGCCAGTAGTACTGGACAGGGAATCAACATTCAGTACTTC. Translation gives CASSTGQGINIQYF.

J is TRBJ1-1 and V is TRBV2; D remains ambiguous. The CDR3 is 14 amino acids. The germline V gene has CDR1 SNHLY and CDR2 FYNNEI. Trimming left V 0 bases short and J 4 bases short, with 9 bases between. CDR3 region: CASSEARGRTEAFF. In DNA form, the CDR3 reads TGTGCCAGCAGTGAAGCGCGAGGGCGCACTGAAGCTTTCTTT.

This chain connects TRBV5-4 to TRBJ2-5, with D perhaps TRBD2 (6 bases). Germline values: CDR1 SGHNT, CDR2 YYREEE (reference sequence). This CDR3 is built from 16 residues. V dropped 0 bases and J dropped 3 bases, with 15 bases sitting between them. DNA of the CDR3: TGTGCCAGCAGCTTGGACCCCGGGACTCTCGAAGAGACCCAGTACTTC. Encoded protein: CASSLDPGTLEETQYF.

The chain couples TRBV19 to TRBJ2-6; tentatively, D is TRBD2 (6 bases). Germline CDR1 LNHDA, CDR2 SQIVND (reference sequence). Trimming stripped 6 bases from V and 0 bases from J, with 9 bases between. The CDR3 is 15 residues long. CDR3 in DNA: TGTGCCAGTAGGGAGGGACCCTCTGGGGCCAACGTCCTGACTTTC. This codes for CASREGPSGANVLTF.

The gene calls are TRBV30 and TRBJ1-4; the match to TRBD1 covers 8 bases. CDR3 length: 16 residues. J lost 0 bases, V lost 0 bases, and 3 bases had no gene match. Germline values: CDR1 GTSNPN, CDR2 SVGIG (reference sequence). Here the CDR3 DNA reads TGTGCCTGGAGTGTCGGACAGGGTGCAACTAATGAAAAACTGTTTTTT. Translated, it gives CAWSVGQGATNEKLFF.